A single sample gave rise to the 8 T cell receptor beta chains below, sequenced in a study of cytomegalovirus exposure and HLA in healthy donors. Researchers ran the PCR with 60 Vbeta and 13 Jbeta primers. TCRdb keeps only in-frame clones here, not all; method: immunoSEQ multiplex PCR. This table holds 90,000 to 120,000 clones, 82% found once. The sequenced sample was PBMCs. These receptors all come from a man between 25 and 39 years old in good health and CMV-seropositive.

The chain combines TRBV12-5 with TRBJ2-2; D is possibly TRBD2 (5 bases). The germline V gene has CDR1 LGHNT and CDR2 FRNRAP. CDR3 length: 19 residues. Trimming left V 2 bases short and J 4 bases short, with 23 bases between. CDR3 sequence reads: CASGLPSPLLAGVTGELFF. The CDR3 DNA follows: TGTGCTAGTGGTTTGCCGAGCCCTCTTCTCGCGGGTGTCACCGGGGAGCTGTTTTTT.

The chain recombines TRBV6-4 with TRBJ2-6; 7 bases match TRBD1. This CDR3 has 19 residues. Germline V gives CDR1 MRHNA, CDR2 SNTAGT. The V segment lost 1 base and the J segment 0 bases; nucleotides outside the gene matches: 9. CDR3: CASSDFSAAGGSGANVLTF. The CDR3, as DNA: TGTGCCAGCAGTGACTTTTCCGCGGCAGGGGGCTCTGGGGCCAACGTCCTGACTTTC.

V gene TRBV10-1 combines with J gene TRBJ1-3; 7 bases align to TRBD1. The V segment lost 6 bases and the J segment 0 bases; nucleotides outside the gene matches: 8. The CDR3 totals 16 residues. The germline V gene has CDR1 WNHNN and CDR2 SYGVQD (reference sequence). DNA for the CDR3: TGCGCCAGCAGAAACCGGACAGGCAACTCTGGAAACACCATATATTTT. This codes for CASRNRTGNSGNTIYF.

This chain joins TRBV4-2 and TRBJ2-3; 12 bases are shared with TRBD2. The CDR3 extends over 17 amino acids. Looked up from germline, CDR1 is LGHNA and CDR2 is YNFKEQ. J was trimmed by 2 bases and V by 0 bases; bases with no gene match: 3. CDR3 sequence reads: CASSQDGLAGITDTQYF. The DNA for the CDR3 is TGTGCCAGCAGCCAAGATGGACTAGCGGGGATCACAGATACGCAGTATTTT.

This chain links TRBV5-6 with TRBJ2-5, with a weak D call TRBD2 (5 bases). Trimming pared 4 bases from V and 4 bases from J, leaving 11 bases between. Germline values: CDR1 SGHDT, CDR2 YYEEEE. This CDR3 has 13 amino acids. The CDR3 sequence is CASSDGGGETQYF. CDR3 DNA sequence: TGTGCCAGCAGCGACGGAGGAGGAGAGACCCAGTACTTC.

The V gene is TRBV30, the J gene TRBJ1-1; perhaps TRBD1 as D (5 bases). CDR1 and CDR2 from the germline V gene are GTSNPN and SVGIG (reference sequence). This CDR3 comprises 13 residues. The V gene lost 4 bases and the J gene lost 5 bases, with 14 bases spanning the gap. The CDR3 is CAWNTGMMTEAFF. CDR3 nucleotides: TGTGCCTGGAATACAGGTATGATGACTGAAGCTTTCTTT. Full variable domain (remainder filled in from reference TRBV30 and TRBJ1-1): SQTIHQWPATLVQPVGSPLSLECTVEGTSNPNLYWYRQAAGRGLQLLFYSVGIGQISSEVPQNLSASRPQDRQFILSSKKLLLSDSGFYLCAWNTGMMTEAFFGQGTRLTVV.

The V and J genes are TRBV2 and TRBJ1-4; D gene uncertain. Trimming stripped 7 bases from V and 5 bases from J, with 14 bases between. Germline V gene sequence: CDR1 SNHLY, CDR2 FYNNEI. This CDR3 spans 14 amino acids. CDR3 residues: CASNLYNTNEKLFF. CDR3 nucleotide sequence: TGTGCCAGCAATTTGTACAACACAAATGAAAAACTGTTTTTT.

The chain combines TRBV6-5 with TRBJ1-2; TRBD1 is a possible D gene (5 bases). The CDR3 totals 14 residues. V was cut by 4 bases and J by 5 bases, with 14 bases left in between. CDR1 and CDR2 from the germline V gene are MNHEY and SVGAGI. The CDR3 region has the DNA TGTGCCAGCAGTTCCACTGGGGCCCCTTATGGCTACACCTTC. Translated: CASSSTGAPYGYTF.